The 17 T cell receptor beta chains below all came from one sample that was sequenced in a study of T cells in Graves' hyperthyroidism and ophthalmopathy. The source material, RNA transcripts, was used to amplify TCR beta CDR3 regions. HTBI primers drove first-round RT-PCR of the TCR CDR3. Using its own MiXCR run on the multiplex PCR reads, TCRdb lists one record per CDR3 protein. The repertoire consists of 330,000 or so distinct CDR3 sequences, with roughly a fifth occurring once and the leading ten covering under 40%. Material for sequencing was blood. The receptors stem from a man aged 50-59 years with Graves' ophthalmopathy.

The V and J genes are TRBV6-2 or TRBV6-3 and TRBJ2-1; possible D gene TRBD1, 6 bases. The germline gives CDR1 MNHEY, CDR2 SVGEGT. The CDR3 has 13 residues. V was trimmed by 10 bases and J by 4 bases, leaving 14 bases between them. The CDR3 is CAISDRDYNEQFF. CDR3 bases: TGTGCCATTTCGGACAGAGATTACAATGAGCAGTTCTTC.

A word on this clonotype: An end of the junction does not agree with germline; a read error may underlie this. CDR3 sequence reads: CASSPFSSGLSTGKLFF. CDR3 in DNA: TGTGCCAGCAGTCCCTTCAGCAGCGGCCTAAGCACCGGGAAGCTGTTTTTT. J is TRBJ2-2 and V is TRBV6-1, with a weak D call TRBD2 (5 bases). This CDR3 contains 17 residues. Germline V lookup: CDR1 MNHNS, CDR2 SASEGT.

This clonotype came up many times. This chain links TRBV2 with TRBJ2-7; TRBD1 matches at 8 bases. The CDR3 loop spans 15 amino acids. Germline V gene data show CDR1 as SNHLY and CDR2 as FYNNEI. Trimming took 3 bases from V and 4 from J; bases not matched to a gene: 8. The CDR3 DNA sequence: TGTGCCAGCAGTGACAGACAGGGGATGAGATACGAGCAGTACTTC. Translation gives CASSDRQGMRYEQYF.

This clonotype was recorded once. The rearrangement joins TRBV15 to TRBJ1-4; D remains ambiguous. The germline V and J ends were trimmed by 7 bases and 6 bases, with 9 bases remaining between them. The germline gives CDR1 LNHNV, CDR2 YYDKDF (reference sequence). This CDR3 has 12 amino acids. This CDR3 reads CATNHGDEKLFF. In DNA, the CDR3 is TGTGCCACCAATCACGGGGATGAAAAACTGTTTTTT.

The chain couples TRBV10-3 to TRBJ2-3; D is undetermined. The V and J ends lost 0 bases and 3 bases respectively, with 16 bases between them. Germline CDR1 ENHRY, CDR2 SYGVKD. The CDR3 spans 17 residues. The CDR3 nucleotides read TGTGCCATCAGTGAGTCTGGAAACTTTGGCATGACAGATACGCAGTATTTT. This sequence encodes CAISESGNFGMTDTQYF.

This clonotype showed up many times. The chain combines TRBV15 with TRBJ2-5; 10 bases fit TRBD2. V lost 0 bases to trimming and J lost 5 bases; unmatched junction nucleotides: 15. Germline assignment: CDR1 LNHNV and CDR2 YYDKDF (reference sequence). This CDR3 comprises 19 residues. The CDR3 sequence is CATSREWAGASGSRETQYF. In DNA, the CDR3 is TGTGCCACCAGCAGAGAATGGGCTGGGGCTAGCGGGAGTAGGGAGACCCAGTACTTC.

The chain joins TRBV9 to TRBJ2-1, with D perhaps being TRBD1 or TRBD2 (6 bases each). Germline CDR1 SGDLS, CDR2 YYNGEE. Trimming left V 0 bases short and J 2 bases short, with 9 bases between. This CDR3 is 15 amino acids long. The CDR3 loop is CASSVEGGTYNEQFF. CDR3 nucleotide sequence: TGTGCCAGCAGCGTAGAGGGGGGCACCTACAATGAGCAGTTCTTC. The entire variable domain, with the rest obtained from reference TRBV9 and TRBJ2-1, is as follows: DSGVTQTPKHLITATGQRVTLRCSPRSGDLSVYWYQQSLDQGLQFLIQYYNGEERAKGNILERFSAQQFPDLHSELNLSSLELGDSALYFCASSVEGGTYNEQFFGPGTRLTVL.

This clonotype turned up a few times. J is TRBJ2-5 and V is TRBV20-1; tentatively, D is TRBD2 (6 bases). The CDR3 totals 20 residues. V lost 3 bases to trimming and J lost 4 bases, with 33 bases between them. In germline, CDR1 is DFQATT, CDR2 SNEGSKA (reference sequence). The CDR3 is CSARISSGRPRGSSGETQYF. The CDR3 nucleotides read TGCAGTGCTAGGATCTCCAGCGGGCGCCCGCGAGGGTCGTCAGGAGAGACCCAGTACTTC.

The chain carries TRBV14 and TRBJ2-7; 9 bases align to TRBD2. V lost 0 bases to trimming and J lost 2 bases; unmatched junction nucleotides: 2. Germline V gene sequence: CDR1 SGHDN, CDR2 FVKESK. This CDR3 is built from 15 residues. Here the CDR3 reads CASSQDAGGPYEQYF. CDR3 DNA: TGTGCCAGCAGCCAAGATGCGGGAGGGCCCTACGAGCAGTACTTC. Together with reference TRBV14 and TRBJ2-7, the CDR3 gives the full variable domain: EAGVTQFPSHSVIEKGQTVTLRCDPISGHDNLYWYRRVMGKEIKFLLHFVKESKQDESGMPNNRFLAERTGGTYSTLKVQPAELEDSGVYFCASSQDAGGPYEQYFGPGTRLTVT.

This clonotype occurred many times. At one end, the junction sequence differs from germline, possibly due to a read error. This chain links TRBV2 with TRBJ1-2; D is unclear. The CDR3 is 15 amino acids. The germline gives CDR1 SNHLY, CDR2 FYNNEI. CDR3 bases: TGTGCCAGCAGCGAAGACCTGATAGGGAACTATGGCTACACCTTC. Translating gives CASSEDLIGNYGYTF.

This clonotype was observed a few times. The chain joins TRBV15 to TRBJ2-1; 8 bases fit TRBD2. CDR1 LNHNV and CDR2 YYDKDF come from the germline V gene (reference sequence). The CDR3 has 16 residues. Losses at the gene ends were 0 bases for V and 7 bases for J; bases not matched to a gene: 8. The CDR3 DNA is TGTGCCACCAGCAGAGATCTTAGCCTAGCGGGTAATGAGCAGTTCTTC. It specifies CATSRDLSLAGNEQFF.

In regard to this clonotype: This may arise from a read error, as a much more abundant clone is one base away. The chain uses TRBV6-9 and TRBJ2-1; no reliable D call. Germline V lookup: CDR1 MNHGY, CDR2 SVAAGI. CDR3 length: 17 residues. The CDR3 reads CPSSFSLPAMSYNEQFF. The CDR3 coding sequence is TGTCCCAGCAGTTTTTCTCTGCCAGCCATGTCCTACAATGAGCAGTTCTTC.

The CDR3 DNA is TGTGCCAGCACCTCCGGGACAGGACCCGGGGAGCTGTTTTTT. This gives the protein CASTSGTGPGELFF. The V gene is TRBV14, the J gene TRBJ2-2; 8 bases match TRBD1. Per germline, CDR1 SGHDN and CDR2 FVKESK. V lost 7 bases and J lost 6; bases outside the gene matches: 7. The CDR3 length is 14 residues.

The rearrangement links TRBV5-1 to TRBJ2-3; D unclear. V was shortened by 5 bases and J by 5 bases, with 9 bases between the two germline ends. CDR1 SGHRS and CDR2 YFSETQ come from the germline V gene. The CDR3 is 12 residues long. The CDR3 nucleotides read TGCGCCAGCAGTAGTGGGGAAGATACGCAGTATTTT. Residues: CASSSGEDTQYF. Combining the CDR3 with reference TRBV5-1 and TRBJ2-3 gives the whole variable domain KAGVTQTPRYLIKTRGQQVTLSCSPISGHRSVSWYQQTPGQGLQFLFEYFSETQRNKGNFPGRFSGRQFSNSRSEMNVSTLELGDSALYLCASSSGEDTQYFGPGTRLTVL.

There are a few counts of this clonotype. V and J are TRBV15 and TRBJ2-7; 9 nucleotides line up with TRBD2. Trimming took 3 bases from V and 5 from J; bases not matched to a gene: 5. Germline V lookup: CDR1 LNHNV, CDR2 YYDKDF (reference sequence). The CDR3 contains 14 residues. The CDR3 DNA reads as TGTGCCACCAGCAGCGGGGCGGGAGGGGACGAGCAGTACTTC. Translating it yields CATSSGAGGDEQYF.

This clonotype was found a few times. J is TRBJ1-2 and V is TRBV6-9, with no clear D. Between the trimmed V and J ends, which lost 4 bases and 0 bases, there was a span of 12 bases. CDR1 and CDR2 (germline): MNHGY, SVAAGI. The CDR3 is 15 amino acids. CDR3 in amino acids: CASSSVGFANYGYTF. The CDR3 region has the DNA TGTGCCAGCAGTTCCGTAGGGTTTGCTAACTATGGCTACACCTTC.

Many counts were recorded for this clonotype. This chain links TRBV3-1 with TRBJ2-3; TRBD2 aligns across 14 bases. The CDR3 is 18 residues long. V lost 0 bases and J lost 4; bases outside the gene matches: 6. Germline values: CDR1 LGHDT, CDR2 YNNKEL (reference sequence). The CDR3 is CASSQEGLAGDGADTQYF. The CDR3 DNA sequence: TGTGCCAGCAGCCAAGAGGGACTAGCGGGAGATGGCGCAGATACGCAGTATTTT.